The 4 T cell receptor beta chains given below trace back to one sample, sequenced in a study of beta chain features in type 1 diabetes. Isolated RNA was reverse transcribed in full, so expressed TCRB transcripts were sequenced. Method: immunoSEQ multiplex PCR; TCRdb's copy keeps in-frame clones and lacks some. Among some 120,000 clones listed, roughly 17% were seen once. Study observations and caveats: TCRB CDR3s from Type 1 diabetes patients were moderately but significantly shorter in all four CD4+ subsets.

These receptors have no identified antigens. Sequencing used central memory CD4+ T cells from blood. These receptors came from a man between 18 and 29 years old with type 1 diabetes.

V usage is TRBV4-1 and J usage is TRBJ2-1; D gene ambiguous. The CDR3 extends over 16 amino acids. Germline values: CDR1 MGHRA, CDR2 YSYEKL. V gave up 2 bases and J gave up 0 bases, with 11 bases separating them. As DNA, the CDR3 is TGCGCCAGCAGCCAAATAGGCAGCCGCTCCTACAATGAGCAGTTCTTC. Its translation: CASSQIGSRSYNEQFF.

This clone appeared a few times. The chain uses TRBV19 and TRBJ2-2; D is uncertain. There are 14 residues in the CDR3. Germline CDR1 reads LNHDA; CDR2 reads SQIVND (reference sequence). Trimming took off 6 bases at V and 5 bases at J, with 13 bases between the two ends. The CDR3 spells CASRSTYGTGELFF. The CDR3 region has the DNA TGTGCCAGTAGATCGACATACGGGACCGGGGAGCTGTTTTTT.

The chain combines TRBV14 with TRBJ1-1; D uncertain. Germline V gene sequence: CDR1 SGHDN, CDR2 FVKESK. The CDR3 is 13 residues long. V was pared by 1 base and J by 6 bases, with 9 bases between. DNA for the CDR3: TGTGCCAGCAGCCAAGTGATCCAGTCTGAAGCTTTCTTT. As protein: CASSQVIQSEAFF.

The chain has TRBV29-1 and TRBJ1-2, with a tentative D call TRBD1 (5 bases). From germline, CDR1 is SQVTM and CDR2 ANQGSEA. The CDR3 runs 12 residues. V was trimmed by 7 bases and J by 6 bases, leaving 15 bases between them. The CDR3 DNA reads as TGCAGCGCCTCACAGGTTCAGGATGGCTACACCTTC. Protein: CSASQVQDGYTF.